This T cell receptor beta chain stems from a study of regulatory dendritic cells for organ transplantation. Libraries were prepared by immunoSEQ multiplex PCR; TCRdb keeps only in-frame clonotypes and omits some of them. The table shows fewer than 50,000 clones, with about 93% occurring only once. The germline V and J ends were trimmed by 6 bases and 1 base, with 21 bases remaining between them. Germline V gene sequence: CDR1 LNHDA, CDR2 SQIVND (reference sequence). The CDR3 extends over 17 amino acids. Sequences were obtained from naive CD8+ T cells from blood. Described subset: CD45RA+ naive T cells. The chain has TRBV19 and TRBJ1-1, with D perhaps TRBD1 (5 bases). The sequence was collected from a human donor in good health. Here the CDR3 DNA reads TGTGCCAGTAGCACGTACCCGGGACGCCTACCGAACACTGAAGCTTTCTTT. Its translation is CASSTYPGRLPNTEAFF.